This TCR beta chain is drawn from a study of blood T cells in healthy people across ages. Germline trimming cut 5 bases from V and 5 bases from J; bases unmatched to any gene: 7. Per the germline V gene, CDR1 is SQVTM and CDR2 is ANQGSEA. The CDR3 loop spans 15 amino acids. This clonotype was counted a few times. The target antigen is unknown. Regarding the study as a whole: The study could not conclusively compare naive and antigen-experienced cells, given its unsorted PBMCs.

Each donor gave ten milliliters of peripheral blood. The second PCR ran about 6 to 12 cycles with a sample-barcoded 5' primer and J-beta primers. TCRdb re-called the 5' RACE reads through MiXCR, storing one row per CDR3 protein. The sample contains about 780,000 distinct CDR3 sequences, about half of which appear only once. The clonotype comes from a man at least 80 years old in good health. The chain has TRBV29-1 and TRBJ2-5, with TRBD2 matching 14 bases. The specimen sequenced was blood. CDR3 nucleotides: TGCAGCGTTACCGGACTAGCGGGAGGTTTCGAGACCCAGTACTTC. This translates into CSVTGLAGGFETQYF.